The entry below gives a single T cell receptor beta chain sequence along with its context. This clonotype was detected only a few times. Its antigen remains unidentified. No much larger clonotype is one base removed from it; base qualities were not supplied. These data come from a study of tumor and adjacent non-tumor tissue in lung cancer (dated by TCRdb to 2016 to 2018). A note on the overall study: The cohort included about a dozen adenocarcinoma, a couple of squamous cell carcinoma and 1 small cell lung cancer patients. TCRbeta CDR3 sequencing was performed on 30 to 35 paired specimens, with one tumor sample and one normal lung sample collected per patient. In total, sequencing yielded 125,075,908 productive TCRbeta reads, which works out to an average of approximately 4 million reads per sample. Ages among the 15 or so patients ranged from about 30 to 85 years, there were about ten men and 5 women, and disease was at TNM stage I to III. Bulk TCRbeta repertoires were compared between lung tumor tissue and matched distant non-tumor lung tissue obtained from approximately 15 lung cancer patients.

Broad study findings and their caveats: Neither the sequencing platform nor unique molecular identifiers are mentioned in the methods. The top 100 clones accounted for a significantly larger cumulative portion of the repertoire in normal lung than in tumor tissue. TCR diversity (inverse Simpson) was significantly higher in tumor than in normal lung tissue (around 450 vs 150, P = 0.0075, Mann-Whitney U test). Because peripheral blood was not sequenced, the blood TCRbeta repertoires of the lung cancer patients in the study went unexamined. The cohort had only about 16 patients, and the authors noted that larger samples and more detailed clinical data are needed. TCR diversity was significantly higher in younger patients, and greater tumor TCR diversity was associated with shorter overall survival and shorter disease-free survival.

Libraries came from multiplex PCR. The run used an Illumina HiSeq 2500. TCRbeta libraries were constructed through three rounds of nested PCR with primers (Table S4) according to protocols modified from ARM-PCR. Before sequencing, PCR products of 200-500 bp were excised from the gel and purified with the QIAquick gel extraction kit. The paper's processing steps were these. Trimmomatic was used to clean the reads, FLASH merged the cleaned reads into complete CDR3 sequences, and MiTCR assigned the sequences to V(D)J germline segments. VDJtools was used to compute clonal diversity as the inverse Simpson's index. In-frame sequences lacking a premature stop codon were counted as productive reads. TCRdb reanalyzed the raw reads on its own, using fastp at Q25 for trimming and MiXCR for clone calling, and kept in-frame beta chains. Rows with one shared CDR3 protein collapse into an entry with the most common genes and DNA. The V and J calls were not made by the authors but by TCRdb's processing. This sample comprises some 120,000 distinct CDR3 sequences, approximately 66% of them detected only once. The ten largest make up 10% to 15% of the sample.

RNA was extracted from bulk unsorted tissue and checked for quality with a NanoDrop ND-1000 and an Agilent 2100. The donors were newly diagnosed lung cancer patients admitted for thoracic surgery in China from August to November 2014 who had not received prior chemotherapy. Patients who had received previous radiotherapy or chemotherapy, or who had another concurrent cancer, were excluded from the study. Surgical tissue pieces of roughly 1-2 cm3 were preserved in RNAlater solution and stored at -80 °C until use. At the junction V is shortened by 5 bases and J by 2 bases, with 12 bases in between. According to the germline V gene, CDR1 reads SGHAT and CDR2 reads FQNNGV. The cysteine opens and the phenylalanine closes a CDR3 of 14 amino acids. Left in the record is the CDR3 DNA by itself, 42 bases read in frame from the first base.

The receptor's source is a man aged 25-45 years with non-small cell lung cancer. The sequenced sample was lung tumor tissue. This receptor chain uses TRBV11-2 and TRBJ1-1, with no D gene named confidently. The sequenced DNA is TGTGCCAGCAGCATCGGGAGAACCAACACTGAAGCTTTCTTT. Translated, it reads CASSIGRTNTEAFF.